The next 20 T cell receptor beta chains were all read from a single sample in a study of technical replicates of blood from a handful of donors. Assay: immunoSEQ multiplex PCR; the TCRdb copy retains only in-frame clones and omits some. The sample has some 87,000 clones, about 96% seen once. Sequencing was performed on T cells isolated from PBMCs. Every receptor here comes from a human donor in good health.

The gene calls are TRBV7-9 and TRBJ1-2; no clear D. From germline, CDR1 is SEHNR and CDR2 FQNEAQ (reference sequence). Trimming removed 1 base at V and 7 bases at J, with 10 bases between. This CDR3 contains 13 residues. The CDR3 sequence is CASSLGATPGYTF. CDR3 DNA sequence: TGTGCCAGCAGCTTAGGGGCAACCCCTGGCTACACCTTC.

In this sample, this clone turned up once. V and J are TRBV29-1 and TRBJ2-7; D is perhaps TRBD2 (6 bases). Germline values: CDR1 SQVTM, CDR2 ANQGSEA. V lost 0 bases and J lost 6, with 15 bases in between. There are 14 residues in the CDR3. The CDR3 DNA is TGCAGCGTTGAAGATGGATCTAGCGAAGGCGAGCAGTACTTC. It translates to CSVEDGSSEGEQYF.

The rearrangement uses TRBV7-2 and TRBJ2-7, with 10 bases matching TRBD2. This CDR3 spans 14 amino acids. Losses at the gene ends were 4 bases for V and 1 base for J; bases not matched to a gene: 1. In germline, CDR1 is SGHTA, CDR2 FQGNSA. The CDR3 loop reads CASSWTSGSYEQYF. The CDR3 region has the DNA TGTGCCAGCAGCTGGACTAGCGGTTCCTACGAGCAGTACTTC. The complete variable domain, with remaining parts taken from reference TRBV7-2 and TRBJ2-7, reads GAGVSQSPSNKVTEKGKDVELRCDPISGHTALYWYRQSLGQGLEFLIYFQGNSAPDKSGLPSDRFSAERTGGSVSTLTIQRTQQEDSAVYLCASSWTSGSYEQYFGPGTRLTVT.

The chain has TRBV5-1 and TRBJ2-1; a possible D gene is TRBD2 (5 bases). V lost 4 bases and J lost 0, with 14 bases in between. The germline gives CDR1 SGHRS, CDR2 YFSETQ. This CDR3 is 16 amino acids long. CDR3 DNA: TGCGCCAGCAGCCCCAACCTAGCCAGCTCCTACAATGAGCAGTTCTTC. It encodes CASSPNLASSYNEQFF.

The chain carries TRBV2 and TRBJ2-7, with TRBD1 matching 8 bases. V lost 10 bases, J lost 2 bases, and 4 bases stayed unmatched. The CDR3 length is 12 residues. Germline V gives CDR1 SNHLY, CDR2 FYNNEI. In nucleotides, the CDR3 is TGTGCCACCTCACAGGGGGCCTACGAGCAGTACTTC. Protein product: CATSQGAYEQYF.

The chain recombines TRBV27 with TRBJ2-1, with 7 bases fitting TRBD1. V dropped 1 base and J dropped 9; count of bases not matched to a gene: 12. The germline V gene encodes CDR1 MNHEY and CDR2 SMNVEV (reference sequence). The CDR3 runs 16 residues. The CDR3 sequence: CASSLLRQGPPGEQFF. CDR3 DNA sequence: TGTGCCAGCAGTTTATTGAGACAGGGCCCCCCGGGTGAGCAGTTCTTC.

The genes are TRBV5-1 and TRBJ2-2; D unclear. The V end was cut by 6 bases, the J end by 1 base, with 19 bases between. The CDR3 length is 17 residues. In germline, CDR1 is SGHRS, CDR2 YFSETQ. CDR3: CASTLQSQSMNTGELFF. As DNA, the CDR3 is TGCGCCAGCACGCTCCAGTCTCAGTCCATGAACACCGGGGAGCTGTTTTTT.

This rearrangement joins TRBV5-8 to TRBJ1-5; no reliable D call. Looked up from germline, CDR1 is SGHTS and CDR2 is YDEGEE. The CDR3 totals 17 residues. V was clipped by 0 bases and J by 0 bases, with 13 bases between them. The DNA for the CDR3 is TGTGCCAGCAGCTTGGCCCGGCAGGCTTATAGCAATCAGCCCCAGCATTTT. Translating gives CASSLARQAYSNQPQHF.

This clone was counted once. The rearrangement uses TRBV10-3 and TRBJ2-7; possible D gene TRBD1, 6 bases. Germline lookup yields CDR1 ENHRY and CDR2 SYGVKD. The CDR3 loop spans 15 amino acids. V was clipped by 4 bases and J by 2 bases, with 15 bases between them. DNA for the CDR3: TGTGCCATCAGTGGGACAGTCCTCGGGGCCTACGAGCAGTACTTC. It specifies CAISGTVLGAYEQYF.

V is TRBV27 and J is TRBJ1-2; no clear D. CDR1 is MNHEY, CDR2 SMNVEV, per germline (reference sequence). The V end was cut by 9 bases, the J end by 6 bases, with 11 bases between. This CDR3 contains 11 residues. The CDR3 nucleotides read TGTGCCAGTCTTTCTCCCGATGGCTACACCTTC. Translated, it gives CASLSPDGYTF.

The chain recombines TRBV11-1 with TRBJ2-1; a possible D gene is TRBD1 (5 bases). The V end was cut by 1 base, the J end by 0 bases, with 7 bases between. The CDR3 has 15 residues. The germline CDR1 and CDR2 sequences are SGHAT and FQDESV (reference sequence). CDR3 loop: CASSLGQSSYNEQFF. In nucleotides, the CDR3 is TGTGCCAGCAGCTTAGGACAGAGCTCCTACAATGAGCAGTTCTTC.

This chain connects TRBV7-9 to TRBJ1-2; a possible D gene is TRBD1 (6 bases). Trimming pared 5 bases from V and 7 bases from J, leaving 14 bases between. The CDR3 runs to 13 residues. Germline-derived CDR1 and CDR2 are SEHNR and FQNEAQ (reference sequence). Here the CDR3 reads CASSPAAGAGYTF. The CDR3 DNA reads as TGTGCCAGCAGCCCCGCCGCGGGGGCTGGCTACACCTTC.

Comments on this clone: At one of its ends the junction is not consistent with the germline gene, which may arise from a read error. The chain couples TRBV6-1 to TRBJ1-3; TRBD1 matches 7 bases. Germline V gene lookup returns CDR1 MNHNS and CDR2 SASEGT. The CDR3 extends over 17 amino acids. The CDR3 DNA follows: TGTGCCAGCAATGAAAAGGGGGCATCGGGCTCTGGAAACACCATATATTTT. Its translation: CASNEKGASGSGNTIYF.

The chain combines TRBV7-8 with TRBJ2-7, with 9 nucleotides matching TRBD2. The CDR3 is 14 amino acids. V was pared by 3 bases and J by 4 bases, with 4 bases of the junction left unmatched. CDR1 SGHVS and CDR2 FQNEAQ come from the germline V gene. CDR3 sequence (DNA): TGTGCCAGCAGCTTGACTAGCGGAATATACGAGCAGTACTTC. Encoded protein: CASSLTSGIYEQYF.

The V call is TRBV30, the J call TRBJ2-1, with D uncertain. V lost 7 bases and J lost 7, with 14 bases in between. This CDR3 has 12 amino acids. From germline, CDR1 is GTSNPN and CDR2 SVGIG (reference sequence). Written as DNA, the CDR3 is TGTGCCTCATCCCCCGACTCTAATGAGCAGTTCTTC. Amino acids: CASSPDSNEQFF. The complete variable domain, with remaining parts taken from reference TRBV30 and TRBJ2-1, reads SQTIHQWPATLVQPVGSPLSLECTVEGTSNPNLYWYRQAAGRGLQLLFYSVGIGQISSEVPQNLSASRPQDRQFILSSKKLLLSDSGFYLCASSPDSNEQFFGPGTRLTVL.

The V gene is TRBV4-1, the J gene TRBJ1-5; 10 positions match TRBD1. This CDR3 has 19 residues. Germline assignment: CDR1 MGHRA and CDR2 YSYEKL. Trimming took 1 base from V and 3 from J; bases not matched to a gene: 12. CDR3 region: CASSQGSPGQGYVNQPQHF. In DNA, the CDR3 is TGCGCCAGCAGCCAAGGATCGCCGGGACAGGGGTACGTCAATCAGCCCCAGCATTTT.

The rearrangement joins TRBV7-9 to TRBJ1-3; TRBD1 might be the D (5 bases). Trimming took off 5 bases at V and 0 bases at J, with 8 bases between the two ends. This CDR3 is 14 amino acids long. CDR1 is SEHNR, CDR2 FQNEAQ, per germline (reference sequence). CDR3 in amino acids: CASSPDNSGNTIYF. CDR3 nucleotide sequence: TGTGCCAGCAGCCCGGACAACTCTGGAAACACCATATATTTT.

This chain connects TRBV13 to TRBJ2-7; 8 bases align to TRBD1. V lost 3 bases and J lost 3; bases outside the gene matches: 1. The length of the CDR3 is 13 residues. Germline CDR1 reads PRHDT; CDR2 reads FYEKMQ (reference sequence). CDR3 coding DNA: TGTGCCAGCAGCTTCACAGGGGGCTACGAGCAGTACTTC. Translating gives CASSFTGGYEQYF.

The genes are TRBV4-2 and TRBJ2-3; 12 bases align to TRBD2. CDR3 length equals 17 residues. Germline loops: CDR1 LGHNA, CDR2 YNFKEQ. V lost 3 bases to trimming and J lost 5 bases; unmatched junction nucleotides: 9. This CDR3 is CASSQFTSGRPRDTQYF. The CDR3 DNA is TGTGCCAGCAGCCAGTTTACTAGCGGGAGGCCGAGAGATACGCAGTATTTT.

This rearrangement joins TRBV10-3 to TRBJ2-5; D gene ambiguous. V lost 4 bases and J 4 bases, leaving 10 bases between the germline ends. Germline V lookup: CDR1 ENHRY, CDR2 SYGVKD. CDR3 length: 13 amino acids. CDR3 bases: TGTGCCATCAGTGGAAGGTCGGGAGAGACCCAGTACTTC. Residues: CAISGRSGETQYF.